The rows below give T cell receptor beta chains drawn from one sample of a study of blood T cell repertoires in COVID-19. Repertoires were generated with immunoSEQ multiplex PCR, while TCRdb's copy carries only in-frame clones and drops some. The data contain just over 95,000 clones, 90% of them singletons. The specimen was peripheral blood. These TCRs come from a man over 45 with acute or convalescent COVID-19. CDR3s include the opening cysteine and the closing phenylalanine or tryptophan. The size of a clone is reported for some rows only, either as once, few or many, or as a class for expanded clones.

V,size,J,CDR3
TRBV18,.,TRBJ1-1,CASSAGTGGNTEAFF
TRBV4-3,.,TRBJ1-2,CASSQEAGGGIGYTF
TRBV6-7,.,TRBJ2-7,CASSYRTTYEQYF
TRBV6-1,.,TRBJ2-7,CASNRDRSYEQYF
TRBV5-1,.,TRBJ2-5,CASSSSLGLAGGETQYF
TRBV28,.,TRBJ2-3,CASSLPLAGVVPDTQYF
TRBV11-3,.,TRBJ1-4,CASSPGALMSGLFF
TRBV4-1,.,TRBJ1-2,CASSQGVTGLGYGYTF
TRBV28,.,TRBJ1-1,CASSLSGARTEAFF
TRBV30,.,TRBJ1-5,CAWSGTGGQPQHF
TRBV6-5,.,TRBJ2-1,CASSYRGLAVNEQFF
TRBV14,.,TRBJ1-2,CASSKTGNGYTF
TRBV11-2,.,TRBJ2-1,CASSLEDTGYNEQFF
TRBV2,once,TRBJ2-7,CASSRESYEQYF
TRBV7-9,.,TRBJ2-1,CASSAPSGTYNEQFF
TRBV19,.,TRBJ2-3,CASNPGRIDRDTQYF
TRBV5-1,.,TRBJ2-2,CASSLRVDTGELFF
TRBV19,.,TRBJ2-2,CASSFRTGELFF
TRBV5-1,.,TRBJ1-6,CASSSWLDSPLHF
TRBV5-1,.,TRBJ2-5,CASSMGPKEETQYF
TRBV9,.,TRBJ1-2,CASSALTDYGYTF
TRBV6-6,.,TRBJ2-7,CASSYPGTKYEQYF
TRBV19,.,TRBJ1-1,CASSGGQGANRNTEAFF
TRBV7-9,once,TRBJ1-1,CASSTTGGGTEAFF
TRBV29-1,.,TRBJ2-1,CSTRDYSYNEQFF
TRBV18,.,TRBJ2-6,CASSLYSTGGSGANVLTF
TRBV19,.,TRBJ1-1,CASSYRFMNTEAFF
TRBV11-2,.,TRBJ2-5,CASSYRETQYF
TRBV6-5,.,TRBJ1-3,CASSSYKQVSGNTIYF
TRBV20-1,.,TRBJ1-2,CSASRGDNYGYTF
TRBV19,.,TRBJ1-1,CASRGQGGGRTEAFF
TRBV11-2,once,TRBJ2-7,CASSLGTGSSYEQYF
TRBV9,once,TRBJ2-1,CASSVGAGGYNEQFF
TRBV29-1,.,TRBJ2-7,CSVATGEAYEQYF
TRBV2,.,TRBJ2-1,CATLSGTGNSDNEQFF
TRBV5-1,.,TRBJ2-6,CASSLVVGSSGANVLTF
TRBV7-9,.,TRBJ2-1,CASGPKGEEQFF
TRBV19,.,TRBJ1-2,CASSINLGWQGANYGYTF
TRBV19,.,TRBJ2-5,CASSIRTSQETQYF
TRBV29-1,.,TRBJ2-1,CSAIPGDHEQFF
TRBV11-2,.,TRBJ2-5,CASSYRDYEWETQYF
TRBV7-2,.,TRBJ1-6,CASSLATGSPLHF
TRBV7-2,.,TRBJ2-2,CASSLGIADSGELFF
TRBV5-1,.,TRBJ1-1,CASWGGTEAFF
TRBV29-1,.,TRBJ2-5,CSAQMDRGETQYF
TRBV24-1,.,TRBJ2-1,CATASGRANEQFF
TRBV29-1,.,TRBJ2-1,CSVLGSGDSSYNEQFF
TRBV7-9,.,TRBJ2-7,CASSLATTGPHEQYF
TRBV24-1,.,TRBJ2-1,CATSDKVGGPPGEQFF
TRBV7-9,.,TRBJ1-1,CASSLQGRTEAFF
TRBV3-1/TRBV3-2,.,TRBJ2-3,CASSQNTGASTDTQYF
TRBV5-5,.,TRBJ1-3,CASSLSGNGNTIYF
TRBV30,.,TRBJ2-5,CAWTLEAVGGQYF